The present T cell receptor beta chain was sequenced within a study of CD4 T cells in relation to SARS-CoV-2 and coronaviruses. Unexposed donor CD4+ T cells date from about 2011-2018, before the COVID-19 pandemic. Isolation of CD4+ T cells took place after around 11 days in culture. In regard to this clone: What it binds is not known.

Produced via immunoSEQ multiplex PCR; TCRdb's table is partial and in-frame only. Among about 29,000 clones listed, about 75% were seen once. CDR1 is LGHDT and CDR2 is YNNKEL in the germline V gene (reference sequence). Trimming cost V 5 bases and J 8 bases; bases outside gene matches: 10. CDR3 size: 14 residues. The rearrangement joins TRBV3-1 (or the pseudogene TRBV3-2) to TRBJ1-2; TRBD1 matches 8 bases. The origin of this receptor is a human donor in good health. The sequenced sample consisted of CD4+ T cells from PBMCs, cultured in vitro. CDR3 nucleotides: TGTGCCAGCAGCGACGGACAGGGTGGGGACGGCTACACCTTC. It translates to CASSDGQGGDGYTF.